This TCR beta chain originates from a study of CD8 T cells in ankylosing spondylitis. Study observations and caveats: Prior literature has documented some motif variants in synovial fluid and blood from reactive arthritis. Matched ankylosing spondylitis synovial fluid reportedly showed significant enrichment of disease-linked clones. Seemingly characteristic of ankylosing spondylitis blood was a TCR beta motif consisting of several highly homologous variants.

This clonotype was counted at least ten times. Its antigen remains unknown. TCRdb used MiXCR to reprocess the 5' RACE reads, holding one entry per CDR3 protein. The table records 250,000 or so distinct CDR3 sequences, roughly 25% of them present only once. CDR1 is SEHNR and CDR2 is FQNEAQ in the germline V gene (reference sequence). The CDR3 is made up of 15 amino acids. Trimming removed 5 bases from V and 4 bases from J, with 18 bases in between. V usage is TRBV7-9 and J usage is TRBJ2-7; D possibly corresponds to TRBD1 (8 bases). This receptor was obtained from a male donor with ankylosing spondylitis or in good health (not recorded which). Sequencing used blood, either unsorted or a sorted T cell fraction (not recorded which). The CDR3 spells CASSRGGTGGYEQYF. CDR3 in DNA: TGTGCCAGCAGCAGGGGGGGGACAGGTGGTTACGAGCAGTACTTC.